Listed below are T cell receptor beta chains from one sample, sequenced in a study of cytomegalovirus exposure and HLA in healthy donors. Profiled with immunoSEQ multiplex PCR; TCRdb holds only in-frame clones, not every one. The profile shows some 100,000 clones, 65% to 80% of them singletons. Sequences were obtained from PBMCs. The receptors originated from a woman between 65 and 79 years old in good health and CMV-seropositive. CDR3s include the opening cysteine and the closing phenylalanine or tryptophan. The order of the fields is V gene, J gene, D gene, clone size, CDR3 protein, CDR3 DNA. The D gene is left open where the match is weak. Size tells how often a clone was seen (once, few, many) or the class of an expanded clone, and some rows leave it out.

v_gene: TRBV28
j_gene: TRBJ2-3
d_gene: TRBD2
abundance: -
CDR3aa: CASSFVRASGPHTDTQYF
CDR3nt: TGTGCCAGCAGTTTTGTCAGGGCTAGCGGACCTCACACAGATACGCAGTATTTT

v_gene: TRBV27
j_gene: TRBJ2-7
d_gene: -
abundance: -
CDR3aa: CASSFRLAQGEQYF
CDR3nt: TGTGCCAGCAGTTTTAGGCTAGCGCAGGGCGAGCAGTACTTC

v_gene: TRBV9
j_gene: TRBJ2-1
d_gene: TRBD2
abundance: few
CDR3aa: CASSVTLAGGGGSYNEQFF
CDR3nt: TGTGCCAGCAGCGTGACACTAGCGGGAGGAGGAGGCTCCTACAATGAGCAGTTCTTC

v_gene: TRBV7-9
j_gene: TRBJ2-5
d_gene: TRBD1
abundance: -
CDR3aa: CASSIRQGWETQYF
CDR3nt: TGTGCCAGCAGCATCCGACAGGGGTGGGAGACCCAGTACTTC

v_gene: TRBV5-6
j_gene: TRBJ2-5
d_gene: -
abundance: -
CDR3aa: CASSPQGGLQETQYF
CDR3nt: TGTGCCAGCAGCCCCCAGGGGGGCCTTCAAGAGACCCAGTACTTC

v_gene: TRBV5-1
j_gene: TRBJ1-5
d_gene: TRBD1
abundance: -
CDR3aa: CASSGGQGGNQPQHF
CDR3nt: TGCGCCAGCAGTGGGGGACAGGGCGGCAATCAGCCCCAGCATTTT

v_gene: TRBV5-1
j_gene: TRBJ1-2
d_gene: -
abundance: -
CDR3aa: CASSPLEREAGGYTF
CDR3nt: TGCGCCAGCAGCCCTTTGGAACGGGAGGCGGGCGGCTACACCTTC

v_gene: TRBV5-4
j_gene: TRBJ1-3
d_gene: -
abundance: -
CDR3aa: CASSFSVASGNTIYF
CDR3nt: TGTGCCAGCAGCTTCAGCGTAGCCTCTGGAAACACCATATATTTT

v_gene: TRBV29-1
j_gene: TRBJ2-5
d_gene: -
abundance: -
CDR3aa: CSVEFLGAPYEETQYF
CDR3nt: TGCAGCGTTGAATTCCTAGGGGCACCCTACGAAGAGACCCAGTACTTC

v_gene: TRBV5-6
j_gene: TRBJ1-4
d_gene: -
abundance: -
CDR3aa: CASSLSNSNEKLFF
CDR3nt: TGTGCCAGCAGCTTGAGCAACAGTAATGAAAAACTGTTTTTT

v_gene: TRBV27
j_gene: TRBJ2-7
d_gene: -
abundance: -
CDR3aa: CASSPGQPRVLYEQYF
CDR3nt: TGTGCCAGCAGTCCAGGACAGCCCCGGGTGCTCTACGAGCAGTACTTC

v_gene: TRBV15
j_gene: TRBJ1-5
d_gene: -
abundance: -
CDR3aa: CATSRDAVDQPQHF
CDR3nt: TGTGCCACCAGCAGAGATGCGGTGGATCAGCCCCAGCATTTT

v_gene: TRBV5-1
j_gene: TRBJ2-1
d_gene: TRBD2
abundance: -
CDR3aa: CASSISGTNNEQFF
CDR3nt: TGCGCCAGCAGCATTAGCGGGACTAACAATGAGCAGTTCTTC

v_gene: TRBV5-1
j_gene: TRBJ2-7
d_gene: -
abundance: -
CDR3aa: CASSPGGSYEQYF
CDR3nt: TGCGCCAGCAGCCCTGGGGGCTCCTACGAGCAGTACTTC

v_gene: TRBV13
j_gene: TRBJ1-4
d_gene: -
abundance: -
CDR3aa: CASSRLRGTNEKLFF
CDR3nt: TGTGCCAGCAGCCGACTGAGGGGGACTAATGAAAAACTGTTTTTT

v_gene: TRBV23-1
j_gene: TRBJ1-1
d_gene: -
abundance: -
CDR3aa: CASSPCWSFHTEAFF
CDR3nt: TGCGCCAGCAGTCCATGTTGGAGTTTCCACACTGAAGCTTTCTTT

v_gene: TRBV6-5
j_gene: TRBJ1-5
d_gene: -
abundance: -
CDR3aa: CASSPPGGGQPQHF
CDR3nt: TGTGCCAGCAGTCCCCCCGGGGGGGGACAGCCCCAGCATTTT

v_gene: TRBV15
j_gene: TRBJ2-3
d_gene: TRBD1
abundance: -
CDR3aa: CATSPGTGRKGTDTQYF
CDR3nt: TGTGCCACCAGCCCGGGGACAGGGAGGAAAGGCACAGATACGCAGTATTTT

v_gene: TRBV7-9
j_gene: TRBJ2-7
d_gene: -
abundance: -
CDR3aa: CASSSKASPYEQYF
CDR3nt: TGTGCCAGCAGTTCCAAAGCTAGTCCTTACGAGCAGTACTTC

v_gene: TRBV5-4
j_gene: TRBJ1-2
d_gene: TRBD1
abundance: -
CDR3aa: CASSSGQARGYTF
CDR3nt: TGTGCCAGCAGCTCGGGACAGGCCCGGGGCTACACCTTC

v_gene: TRBV18
j_gene: TRBJ2-1
d_gene: -
abundance: -
CDR3aa: CASSPQGHEQFF
CDR3nt: TGTGCCAGCTCACCTCAGGGCCATGAGCAGTTCTTC

v_gene: TRBV11-3
j_gene: TRBJ2-1
d_gene: -
abundance: -
CDR3aa: CASSLDTDNEQFF
CDR3nt: TGTGCCAGCAGCCTCGACACAGACAATGAGCAGTTCTTC

v_gene: TRBV10-3
j_gene: TRBJ2-7
d_gene: TRBD1
abundance: -
CDR3aa: CAIKDRDVNEQYF
CDR3nt: TGTGCCATCAAGGACAGGGATGTTAACGAGCAGTACTTC

v_gene: TRBV21-1
j_gene: TRBJ1-6
d_gene: -
abundance: -
CDR3aa: CASSKGVFVSGQGAIRANSPLHF
CDR3nt: TGTGCCAGCAGCAAAGGGGTTTTCGTCTCGGGACAGGGGGCTATCCGGGCCAATTCACCCCTCCACTTT

v_gene: TRBV18
j_gene: TRBJ2-7
d_gene: TRBD1
abundance: few
CDR3aa: CASSPGTGGYEQYF
CDR3nt: TGTGCCAGCTCACCAGGGACAGGGGGGTACGAGCAGTACTTC

v_gene: TRBV6-4
j_gene: TRBJ1-2
d_gene: TRBD1
abundance: -
CDR3aa: CASSDSTQGVGGYTF
CDR3nt: TGTGCCAGCAGTGACTCGACTCAGGGGGTGGGTGGCTACACCTTC

v_gene: TRBV23-1
j_gene: TRBJ2-3
d_gene: -
abundance: -
CDR3aa: CASTMRSRGHSTDTQYF
CDR3nt: TGCGCCAGCACCATGAGGAGTCGAGGGCATAGCACAGATACGCAGTATTTT

v_gene: TRBV28
j_gene: TRBJ1-5
d_gene: -
abundance: -
CDR3aa: CASSFLPGVSNQPQHF
CDR3nt: TGTGCCAGCAGTTTTCTCCCCGGGGTAAGCAATCAGCCCCAGCATTTT

v_gene: TRBV6-1
j_gene: TRBJ1-6
d_gene: -
abundance: -
CDR3aa: CASTERGQGNSPLHF
CDR3nt: TGTGCCAGCACCGAAAGGGGTCAGGGAAATTCACCCCTCCACTTT

v_gene: TRBV5-1
j_gene: TRBJ2-7
d_gene: -
abundance: few
CDR3aa: CASSADSDLLYEQYF
CDR3nt: TGCGCCAGCAGCGCGGACAGTGATCTTCTCTACGAGCAGTACTTC

v_gene: TRBV19
j_gene: TRBJ2-3
d_gene: TRBD1
abundance: -
CDR3aa: CATSDRSLRGADTQYF
CDR3nt: TGTGCCACCTCGGACAGGTCTCTTCGGGGTGCAGATACGCAGTATTTT

v_gene: TRBV18
j_gene: TRBJ2-1
d_gene: -
abundance: few
CDR3aa: CASSPNRQSYNEQFF
CDR3nt: TGTGCCAGCTCACCAAACCGCCAGTCCTACAATGAGCAGTTCTTC

v_gene: TRBV30
j_gene: TRBJ1-5
d_gene: -
abundance: -
CDR3aa: CAWAGGGRQPQHF
CDR3nt: TGTGCCTGGGCCGGGGGGGGGCGACAGCCCCAGCATTTT

v_gene: TRBV6-1
j_gene: TRBJ2-5
d_gene: -
abundance: -
CDR3aa: CASSEFRETQYF
CDR3nt: TGTGCCAGCAGTGAGTTTCGGGAGACCCAGTACTTC

v_gene: TRBV5-1
j_gene: TRBJ2-2
d_gene: TRBD2
abundance: -
CDR3aa: CASSLGGGGTGELFF
CDR3nt: TGCGCCAGCAGCCTGGGCGGCGGGGGTACCGGGGAGCTGTTTTTT

v_gene: TRBV2
j_gene: TRBJ2-7
d_gene: TRBD2
abundance: -
CDR3aa: CASRGTSGYSEQYF
CDR3nt: TGTGCCAGCAGGGGGACTAGCGGGTACTCGGAGCAATACTTC

v_gene: TRBV7-9
j_gene: TRBJ2-7
d_gene: -
abundance: -
CDR3aa: CASSPPGYEQYF
CDR3nt: TGTGCCAGCAGCCCCCCAGGTTACGAGCAGTACTTC

v_gene: TRBV7-2
j_gene: TRBJ2-7
d_gene: TRBD1
abundance: -
CDR3aa: CASSPQTGGGYEQYF
CDR3nt: TGTGCCAGCAGCCCTCAGACAGGGGGAGGCTACGAGCAGTACTTC